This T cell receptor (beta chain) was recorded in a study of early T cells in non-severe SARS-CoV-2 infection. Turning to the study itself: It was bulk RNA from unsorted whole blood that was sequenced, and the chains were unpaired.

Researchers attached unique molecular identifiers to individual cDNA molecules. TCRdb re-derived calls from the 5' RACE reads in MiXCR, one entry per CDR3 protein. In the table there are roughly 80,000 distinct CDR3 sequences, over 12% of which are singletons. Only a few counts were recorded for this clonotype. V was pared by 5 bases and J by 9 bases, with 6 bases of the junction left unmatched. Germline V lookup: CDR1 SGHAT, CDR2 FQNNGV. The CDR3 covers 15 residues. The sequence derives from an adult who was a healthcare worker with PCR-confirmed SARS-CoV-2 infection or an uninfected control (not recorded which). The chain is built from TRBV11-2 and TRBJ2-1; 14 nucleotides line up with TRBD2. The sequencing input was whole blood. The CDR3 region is CASSETSGGAGEQFF. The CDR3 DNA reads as TGTGCCAGCAGCGAGACTAGCGGGGGGGCCGGTGAGCAGTTCTTC.